The rows below give T cell receptor beta chains drawn from one sample of a study of monozygotic twins with inflammatory bowel disease. TCRdb re-analyzed the 5' RACE reads; it lists each CDR3 protein once, without DNA. The sample yields some 400,000 distinct CDR3 sequences, of which the top ten take up about 2.2%. Sequencing used blood. The receptor set was obtained from a human donor with ulcerative colitis or Crohn's disease, or a healthy co-twin of an affected twin (not recorded which). Both conserved end residues are part of each CDR3.

j_call | v_call | cdr3_aa
TRBJ1-5 | TRBV5-5 | CASSFGGIDQPQHF
TRBJ2-5 | TRBV11-2 | CASSRGDREETQYF
TRBJ2-1 | TRBV6-2/TRBV6-3 | CASSYRGEQFF
TRBJ2-3 | TRBV7-8 | CASSFPGTGGHTDTQYF
TRBJ1-1 | TRBV13 | CASSPREGGNTEAFF
TRBJ2-7 | TRBV28 | CASIPGQGNEQYF
TRBJ2-7 | TRBV6-1 | CASSETGLAVSYEQYF
TRBJ1-1 | TRBV29-1 | CSVEAGGEAFF
TRBJ1-5 | TRBV6-1 | CASSAGSAGGPNQPQHF
TRBJ1-6 | TRBV12-3/TRBV12-4 | CASSAQGANSPLHF
TRBJ1-1 | TRBV6-6 | CASSRGENTEAFF
TRBJ2-5 | TRBV27 | CASSNAGRETQYF
TRBJ2-7 | TRBV6-5 | CASSYRGPASAHEQYF
TRBJ2-1 | TRBV10-1 | CASSSVGPQYNEQFF
TRBJ1-2 | TRBV7-8 | CASSPGGQGYYGYTF
TRBJ2-2 | TRBV5-1 | CASSPRLAEDGELFF
TRBJ2-5 | TRBV29-1 | CSVDGGKTQYF
TRBJ2-2 | TRBV6-1 | CASSPHTLPNTGELFF
TRBJ1-5 | TRBV19 | CASSIGQPNQPQHF
TRBJ1-1 | TRBV7-3 | CASNVGRGGTEAFF
TRBJ2-1 | TRBV7-3 | CASSLTWGGFNEQFF
TRBJ2-2 | TRBV19 | CASTIQGIGELFF
TRBJ2-3 | TRBV7-9 | CASSLQEGEADTQYF
TRBJ1-1 | TRBV9 | CASSGQGRWNTEAFF
TRBJ1-2 | TRBV6-5 | CASSYSSGGAGYTF
TRBJ1-2 | TRBV7-9 | CASSSGQLYGYTF
TRBJ1-5 | TRBV7-2 | CASSFGDANQPQHF
TRBJ2-2 | TRBV12-3/TRBV12-4 | CASSFFGVNGELFF
TRBJ1-5 | TRBV12-3/TRBV12-4 | CASSALGAGTQPQHF
TRBJ1-6 | TRBV4-3 | CASSPTVKNSPLHF
TRBJ1-4 | TRBV5-6 | CASSSGQGAANEKLFF
TRBJ2-1 | TRBV5-4 | CASSWGLADNNEQFF
TRBJ2-3 | TRBV20-1 | CSARNTGGTQYF
TRBJ2-7 | TRBV30 | CAWSVSSGRFLPYF
TRBJ2-3 | TRBV10-2 | CASGTSSTDTQYF
TRBJ2-3 | TRBV5-4 | CASSLGGRGFADTQYF
TRBJ2-1 | TRBV6-1 | CASTGITQPNEQFF
TRBJ2-3 | TRBV18 | CASSPPNAASTDTQYF
TRBJ2-4 | TRBV7-2 | CASSLDTTGRNIQYF
TRBJ2-3 | TRBV7-3 | CASSWDGFTSGTQYF
TRBJ1-5 | TRBV19 | CASRSGQGMGNQPQHF
TRBJ2-1 | TRBV3-1 | CASSQQGVLRNEQFF
TRBJ2-1 | TRBV9 | CASSARDRDNNEQFF
TRBJ1-1 | TRBV12-5 | CASALGAGVGTEAFF
TRBJ2-1 | TRBV28 | CASSLRTSGSNEQFF
TRBJ2-5 | TRBV20-1 | CSAPGQGGETQYF
TRBJ2-5 | TRBV30 | CAWSLSRGLGETQYF
TRBJ2-5 | TRBV5-6 | CASSYRDIQETQYF
TRBJ2-1 | TRBV30 | CAWSDRDRVSNEQFF
TRBJ1-1 | TRBV12-3/TRBV12-4 | CASSQRMNTEAFF
TRBJ2-6 | TRBV19 | CASSSRGASGANVLTF
TRBJ1-1 | TRBV2 | CASTASAGDAEAFF
TRBJ2-2 | TRBV5-1 | CASSLLAGPNTGELFF
TRBJ2-5 | TRBV6-5 | CASSYSGAEQETQYF